This T cell receptor beta chain comes out of a study of blood T cell repertoires in COVID-19. The junction had 7 bases not matched to a gene; V was cut back by 6 bases and J by 7 bases. The CDR3 contains 15 residues. Germline V gene data show CDR1 as LNHDA and CDR2 as SQIVND (reference sequence). Sequencing used immunoSEQ multiplex PCR; TCRdb keeps in-frame clones, though not all of them. The table records approximately 220,000 clones, 80% of them present only once. Sequences were obtained from PBMCs or T cells enriched from blood (not recorded which). The chain joins TRBV19 to TRBJ1-6; TRBD1 matches 9 bases. The clonotype originates from a woman between 40 and 50 years old with acute COVID-19. CDR3 in DNA: TGTGCCAGTAGATCTTCCGGGACAGGGAATTCACCCCTCCACTTT. Its translation is CASRSSGTGNSPLHF.